This TCR beta chain was sequenced in a study of Graves' ophthalmopathy and Graves' hyperthyroidism. As for the study in general: Untreated patients at initial diagnosis provided peripheral blood.

This clonotype was counted many times. An approximately 10 ml volume of fresh peripheral blood provided the PBMCs. Trimming left V 0 bases short and J 3 bases short, with 9 bases between. Germline lookup yields CDR1 SGHRS and CDR2 YFSETQ. The CDR3 totals 14 residues. Amplifying from RNA transcripts, the study obtained TCR beta CDR3 regions. Investigators did first-round RT-PCR with HTBI primers, then second-round multiplex PCR. TCRdb analysed the multiplex PCR reads with MiXCR anew, one entry per CDR3 protein. The table shows around 340,000 distinct CDR3 sequences, with about a sixth occurring only once.

The V gene is TRBV5-1, the J gene TRBJ1-2; D is undetermined. The source is an adult man with Graves' ophthalmopathy. Material: peripheral blood. The chain's CDR3 is CASSLVARDYGYTF. In DNA form, the CDR3 reads TGCGCCAGCAGCTTGGTAGCGCGGGACTATGGCTACACCTTC.